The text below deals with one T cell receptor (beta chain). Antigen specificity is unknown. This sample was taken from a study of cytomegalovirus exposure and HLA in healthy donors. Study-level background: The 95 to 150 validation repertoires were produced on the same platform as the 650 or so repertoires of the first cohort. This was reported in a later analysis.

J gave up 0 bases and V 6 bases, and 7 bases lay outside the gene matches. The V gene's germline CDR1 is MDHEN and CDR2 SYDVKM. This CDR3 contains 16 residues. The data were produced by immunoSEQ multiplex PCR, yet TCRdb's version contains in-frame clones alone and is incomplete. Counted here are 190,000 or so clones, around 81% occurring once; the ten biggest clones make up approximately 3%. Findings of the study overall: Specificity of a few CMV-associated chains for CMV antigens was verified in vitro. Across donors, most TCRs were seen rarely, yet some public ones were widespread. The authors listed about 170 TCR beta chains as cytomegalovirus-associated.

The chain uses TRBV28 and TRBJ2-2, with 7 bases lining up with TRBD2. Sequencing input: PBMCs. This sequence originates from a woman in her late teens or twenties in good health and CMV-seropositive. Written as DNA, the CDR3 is TGTGCCAGCAGCCCCCGCGCGGGGGCGAACACCGGGGAGCTGTTTTTT. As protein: CASSPRAGANTGELFF. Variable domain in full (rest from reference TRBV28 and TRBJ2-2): DVKVTQSSRYLVKRTGEKVFLECVQDMDHENMFWYRQDPGLGLRLIYFSYDVKMKEKGDIPEGYSVSREKKERFSLILESASTNQTSMYLCASSPRAGANTGELFFGEGSRLTVL.